This T cell receptor (beta chain) came from a study of blood T cell repertoires in COVID-19. Whole-study context: The cDNA or gDNA used as material had been derived from T cells, B-cell-depleted T cells, or PBMCs.

The germline V gene encodes CDR1 LGHDT and CDR2 YNNKEL (reference sequence). This CDR3 has 15 amino acids. Trimming took 0 bases from V and 6 from J, leaving 14 bases between them. Some clones are missing from TCRdb's copy, which holds only in-frame ones; the method was immunoSEQ multiplex PCR. Of approximately 200,000 clones listed, under 85% are singletons. The chain uses TRBV3-1 (or the pseudogene TRBV3-2) and TRBJ1-2; no firm D call. This receptor was taken from a woman at least 80 years old with COVID-19, enrolled during active disease. The specimen was peripheral blood. The CDR3 coding sequence is TGTGCCAGCAGCCAAGAGAGCCGGGGAGGCGATGGCTACACCTTC. Translation: CASSQESRGGDGYTF.